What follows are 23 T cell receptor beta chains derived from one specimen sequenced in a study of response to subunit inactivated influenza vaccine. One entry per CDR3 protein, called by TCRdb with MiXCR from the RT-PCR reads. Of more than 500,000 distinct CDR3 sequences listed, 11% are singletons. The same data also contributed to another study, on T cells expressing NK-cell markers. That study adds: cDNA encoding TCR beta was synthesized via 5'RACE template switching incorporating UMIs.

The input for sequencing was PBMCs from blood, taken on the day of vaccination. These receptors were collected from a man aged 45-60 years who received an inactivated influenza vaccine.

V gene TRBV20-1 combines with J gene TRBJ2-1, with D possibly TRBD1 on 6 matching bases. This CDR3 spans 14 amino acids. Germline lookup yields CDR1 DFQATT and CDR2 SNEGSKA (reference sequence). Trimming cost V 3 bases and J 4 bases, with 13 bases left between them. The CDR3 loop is CSASEGQEYNEQFF. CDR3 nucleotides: TGCAGTGCTAGTGAGGGACAAGAGTACAATGAGCAGTTCTTC.

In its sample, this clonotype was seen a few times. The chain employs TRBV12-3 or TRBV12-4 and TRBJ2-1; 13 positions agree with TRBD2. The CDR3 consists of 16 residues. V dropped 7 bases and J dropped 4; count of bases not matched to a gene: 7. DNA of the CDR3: TGTGCCAGCAAGATACCGGGACTAGCGGGATACAATGAGCAGTTCTTC. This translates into CASKIPGLAGYNEQFF.

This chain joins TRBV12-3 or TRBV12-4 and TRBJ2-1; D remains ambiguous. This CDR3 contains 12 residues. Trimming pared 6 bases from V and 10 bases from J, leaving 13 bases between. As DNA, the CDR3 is TGTGCCAGCAGCGATCCGGGTGGGGAGCAGTTCTTC. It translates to CASSDPGGEQFF.

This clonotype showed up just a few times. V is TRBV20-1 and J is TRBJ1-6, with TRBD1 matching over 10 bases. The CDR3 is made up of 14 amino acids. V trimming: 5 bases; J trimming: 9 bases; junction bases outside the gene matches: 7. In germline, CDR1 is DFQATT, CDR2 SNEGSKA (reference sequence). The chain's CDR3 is CSAHPWDRGSPLHF. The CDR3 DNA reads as TGCAGTGCTCATCCTTGGGACAGGGGTTCACCCCTCCACTTT.

The CDR3 spells CASSSVAGDPVDTGELFF. CDR3 in DNA: TGTGCCAGCAGTTCTGTAGCGGGGGACCCGGTGGACACCGGGGAGCTGTTTTTT. The chain links TRBV6-2 or TRBV6-3 to TRBJ2-2; 9 nucleotides agree with TRBD2. This CDR3 contains 18 residues. CDR1 MNHEY and CDR2 SVGEGT come from the germline V gene. The J segment lost 3 bases and the V segment lost 4 bases, leaving 12 bases of the junction unmatched.

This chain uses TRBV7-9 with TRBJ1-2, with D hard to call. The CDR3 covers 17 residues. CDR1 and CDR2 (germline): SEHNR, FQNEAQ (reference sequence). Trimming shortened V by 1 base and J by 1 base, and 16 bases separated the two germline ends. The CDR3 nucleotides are TGTGCCAGCAGCTTAGATTACGGGGTCGGTTATAACTATGGCTACACCTTC. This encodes CASSLDYGVGYNYGYTF.

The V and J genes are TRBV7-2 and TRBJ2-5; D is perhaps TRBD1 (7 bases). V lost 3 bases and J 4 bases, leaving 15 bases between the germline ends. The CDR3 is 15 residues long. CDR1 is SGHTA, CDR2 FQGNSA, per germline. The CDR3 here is CASSFWRRGPETQYF. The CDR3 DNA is TGTGCCAGCAGCTTCTGGCGGAGGGGGCCAGAGACCCAGTACTTC.

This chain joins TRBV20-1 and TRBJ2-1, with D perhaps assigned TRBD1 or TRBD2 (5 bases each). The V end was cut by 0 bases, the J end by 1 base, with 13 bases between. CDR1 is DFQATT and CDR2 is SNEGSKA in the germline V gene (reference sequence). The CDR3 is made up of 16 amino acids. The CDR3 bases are TGCAGTGCTAGAGACCGGTTGAGGGGATCCTACAATGAGCAGTTCTTC. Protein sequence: CSARDRLRGSYNEQFF.

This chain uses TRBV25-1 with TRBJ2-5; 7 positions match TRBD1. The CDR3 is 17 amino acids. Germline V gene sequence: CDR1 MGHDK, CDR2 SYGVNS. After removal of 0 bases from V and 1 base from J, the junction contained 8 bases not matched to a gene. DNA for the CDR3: TGTGCCAGCAGTGAATATACCCGGTCAGGGGGCCAAGAGACCCAGTACTTC. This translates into CASSEYTRSGGQETQYF.

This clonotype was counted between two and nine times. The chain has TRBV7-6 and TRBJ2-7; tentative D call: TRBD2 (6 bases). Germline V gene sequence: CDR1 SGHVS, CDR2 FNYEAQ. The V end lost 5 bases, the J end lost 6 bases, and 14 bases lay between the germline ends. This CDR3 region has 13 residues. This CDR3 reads CASSAGTSIEQYF. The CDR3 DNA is TGTGCCAGCAGCGCCGGGACTTCGATCGAGCAGTACTTC.

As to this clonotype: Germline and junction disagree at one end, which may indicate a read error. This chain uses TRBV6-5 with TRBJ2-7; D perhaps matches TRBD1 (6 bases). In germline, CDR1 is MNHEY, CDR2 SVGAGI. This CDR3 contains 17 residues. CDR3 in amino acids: CVSSLVWTAPNSYEQYF. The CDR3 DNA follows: TGTGTCAGCAGTTTGGTTTGGACAGCCCCCAACTCCTACGAGCAGTACTTC.

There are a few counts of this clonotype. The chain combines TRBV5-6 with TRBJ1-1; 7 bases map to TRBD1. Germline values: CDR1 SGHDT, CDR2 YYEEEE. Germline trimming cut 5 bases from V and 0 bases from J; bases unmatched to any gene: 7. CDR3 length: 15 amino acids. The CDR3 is CASRLQGTVNTEAFF. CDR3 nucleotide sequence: TGTGCCAGCAGACTACAGGGGACAGTGAACACTGAAGCTTTCTTT.

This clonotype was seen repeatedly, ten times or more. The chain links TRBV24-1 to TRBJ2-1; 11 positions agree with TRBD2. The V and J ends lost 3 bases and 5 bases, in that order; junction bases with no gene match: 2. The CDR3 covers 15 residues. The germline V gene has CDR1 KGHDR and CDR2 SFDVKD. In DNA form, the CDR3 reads TGTGCCACCAGTGATCCGGGACTAGCGGACAATGAGCAGTTCTTC. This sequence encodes CATSDPGLADNEQFF.

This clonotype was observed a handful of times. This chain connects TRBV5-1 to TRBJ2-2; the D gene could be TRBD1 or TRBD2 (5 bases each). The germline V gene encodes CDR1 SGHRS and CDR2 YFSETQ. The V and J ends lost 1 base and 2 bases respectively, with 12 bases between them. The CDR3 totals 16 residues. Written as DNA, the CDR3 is TGCGCCAGCAGCTTGCCGGGACCGCTCAACACCGGGGAGCTGTTTTTT. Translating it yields CASSLPGPLNTGELFF.

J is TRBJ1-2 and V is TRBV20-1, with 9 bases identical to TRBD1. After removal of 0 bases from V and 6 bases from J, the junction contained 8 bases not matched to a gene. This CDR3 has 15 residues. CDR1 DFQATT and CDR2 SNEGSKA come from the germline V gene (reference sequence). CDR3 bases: TGCAGTGCTAGAGAGTATAGGACAGGGGAAGATGGCTACACCTTC. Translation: CSAREYRTGEDGYTF.

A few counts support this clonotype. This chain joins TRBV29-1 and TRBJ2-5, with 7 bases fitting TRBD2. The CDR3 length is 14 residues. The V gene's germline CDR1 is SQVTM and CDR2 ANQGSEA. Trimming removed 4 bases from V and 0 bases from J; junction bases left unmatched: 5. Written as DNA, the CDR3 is TGCAGCGTTGCTAGCGGTTGGTACCAAGAGACCCAGTACTTC. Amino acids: CSVASGWYQETQYF.

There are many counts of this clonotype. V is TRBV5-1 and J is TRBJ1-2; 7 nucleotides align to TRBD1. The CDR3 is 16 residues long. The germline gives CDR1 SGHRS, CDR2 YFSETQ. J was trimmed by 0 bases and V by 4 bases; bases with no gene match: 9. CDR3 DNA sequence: TGCGCCAGCAGCCCCGGGACAGCCTCTACTAACTATGGCTACACCTTC. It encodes CASSPGTASTNYGYTF.

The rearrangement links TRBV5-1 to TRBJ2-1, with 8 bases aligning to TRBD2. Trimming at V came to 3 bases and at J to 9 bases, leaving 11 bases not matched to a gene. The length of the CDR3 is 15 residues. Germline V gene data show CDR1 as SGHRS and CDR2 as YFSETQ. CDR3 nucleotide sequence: TGCGCCAGCAGCTCAGGGACTAGTTTTGGAAGTGAGCAGTTCTTC. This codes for CASSSGTSFGSEQFF.

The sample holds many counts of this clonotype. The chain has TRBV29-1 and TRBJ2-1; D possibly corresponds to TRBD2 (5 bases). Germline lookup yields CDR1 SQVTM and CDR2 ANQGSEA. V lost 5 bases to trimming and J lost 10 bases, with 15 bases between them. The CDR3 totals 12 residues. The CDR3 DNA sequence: TGCAGCGTTCGGACTCCCGCCCGGGAGCAGTTCTTC. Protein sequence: CSVRTPAREQFF.

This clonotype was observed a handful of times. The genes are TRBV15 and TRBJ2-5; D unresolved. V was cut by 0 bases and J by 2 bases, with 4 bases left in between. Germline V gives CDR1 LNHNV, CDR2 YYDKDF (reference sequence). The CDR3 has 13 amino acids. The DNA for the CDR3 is TGTGCCACCAGCAGAGAGGGGCAAGAGACCCAGTACTTC. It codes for CATSREGQETQYF.

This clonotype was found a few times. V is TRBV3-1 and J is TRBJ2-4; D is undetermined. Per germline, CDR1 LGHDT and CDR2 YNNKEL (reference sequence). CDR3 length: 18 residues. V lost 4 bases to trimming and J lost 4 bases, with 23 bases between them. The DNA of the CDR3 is TGTGCCAGCAGCCCCAAGGTTTTGGGAACAGCAGAAAAAAACATTCAGTACTTC. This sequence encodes CASSPKVLGTAEKNIQYF.

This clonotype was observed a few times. Here the CDR3 reads CASSSDRAVRPQHF. The CDR3 DNA reads as TGTGCCAGCAGTTCAGACAGGGCGGTCCGGCCCCAGCATTTT. The gene calls are TRBV12-3 or TRBV12-4 and TRBJ1-5; 7 bases fit TRBD1. The CDR3 is 14 residues long. The trim removed 4 bases at V and 9 bases at J, leaving 9 bases unmatched.

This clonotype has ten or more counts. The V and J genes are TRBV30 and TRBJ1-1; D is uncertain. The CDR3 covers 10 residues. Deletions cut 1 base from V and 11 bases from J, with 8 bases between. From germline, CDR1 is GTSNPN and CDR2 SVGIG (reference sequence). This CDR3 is CAWSGGRAFF. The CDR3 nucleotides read TGTGCCTGGAGTGGCGGGAGGGCTTTCTTT.